Listed here are 10 T cell receptor beta chains from one sample, sequenced in a study of blood T cells in healthy people across ages (dated by TCRdb to between 2015 and 2016). Library preparation employed 5' RACE. Sequencing was performed on an Illumina HiSeq 2500. A second PCR of about 7 to 12 cycles was run with a J-beta primer mix and a sample-barcoded 5' primer. TCRdb redid the processing of the public reads, applying fastp at Q25 and MiXCR, and retained in-frame beta chains. Here each entry gathers all rows of one CDR3 protein and keeps the most common genes and DNA. Recorded for this sample are about 1.7 million distinct CDR3 sequences; about 28% of them occurred a single time. Jointly, the top ten make up about 7.7% of the sample. Sequencing input: blood. The receptors derive from a woman younger than 45 in good health.

The table lists this clonotype with a few counts. The V and J genes are TRBV20-1 and TRBJ2-3; 8 bases are shared with TRBD2. The CDR3 is made up of 14 amino acids. Losses at the gene ends were 0 bases for V and 4 bases for J; bases not matched to a gene: 3. Germline loops: CDR1 DFQATT, CDR2 SNEGSKA (reference sequence). For the CDR3, the DNA is TGCAGTGCTAGAGATGTTAGCGGGGCAGATACGCAGTATTTT. This translates into CSARDVSGADTQYF.

This rearrangement joins TRBV15 to TRBJ2-5; tentatively, D is TRBD1 (5 bases). The J call could be wrong; TRBJ2-7 is a better fit for the DNA end. Germline V CDR1 and CDR2: LNHNV, YYDKDF (reference sequence). The CDR3 sequence is 16 residues long. In nucleotides, the CDR3 is TGTGCCACCAGCAGAGATAATTTCCGACAGCTTGACGAGCAGTACTTC. Translation: CATSRDNFRQLDEQYF.

This chain uses TRBV7-9 with TRBJ1-2; D is possibly TRBD1 (5 bases). Germline CDR1 is SEHNR and CDR2 is FQNEAQ (reference sequence). CDR3 size: 12 residues. V lost 4 bases and J lost 10, with 13 bases in between. The CDR3 region is CASSSDSGDYTF. The CDR3 DNA reads TGTGCCAGCAGCTCAGACTCGGGGGACTACACCTTC.

The rearrangement links TRBV5-1 to TRBJ2-6, with 9 bases fitting TRBD1. CDR3 length: 18 residues. CDR1 SGHRS and CDR2 YFSETQ come from the germline V gene. V was pared by 2 bases and J by 1 base, with 7 bases of the junction left unmatched. CDR3 sequence reads: CASSFTGGSSSGANVLTF. The CDR3 nucleotides read TGCGCCAGCAGCTTTACAGGGGGCAGTTCGTCTGGGGCCAACGTCCTGACTTTC.

This sequence joins TRBV7-2 and TRBJ1-5; 9 nucleotides line up with TRBD1. The CDR3 sequence is 16 residues long. Germline V lookup: CDR1 SGHTA, CDR2 FQGNSA. J gave up 2 bases and V 5 bases, and 7 bases lay outside the gene matches. CDR3 coding DNA: TGTGCCAGCAGCCGATGGGGACAGGGAGGCAATCAGCCCCAGCATTTT. It yields the protein CASSRWGQGGNQPQHF.

The chain uses TRBV29-1 and TRBJ1-2; no clear D gene. Trimming took 6 bases from V and 5 from J, leaving 7 bases between them. The germline CDR1 and CDR2 sequences are SQVTM and ANQGSEA. The CDR3 has 10 amino acids. CDR3 region: CSVHQYGYTF. The CDR3 region has the DNA TGCAGCGTACACCAGTATGGCTACACCTTC.

The rearrangement uses TRBV27 and TRBJ2-7; the match to TRBD2 covers 7 bases. J was trimmed by 1 base and V by 6 bases; bases with no gene match: 9. CDR3 length: 15 residues. The germline CDR1 and CDR2 sequences are MNHEY and SMNVEV (reference sequence). The CDR3 DNA follows: TGTGCCAGCAGATCCCTAGCGGACCCATCCTACGAGCAGTACTTC. Its translation is CASRSLADPSYEQYF.

To note about this clonotype: A read error is possible here, since a much larger clone lies one base away. The chain links TRBV5-1 to TRBJ2-7; 8 bases fit TRBD1. V gave up 4 bases and J gave up 2 bases; unmatched junction bases: 8. The CDR3 extends over 15 amino acids. Germline V CDR1 and CDR2: SGHRS, YFSETQ. The CDR3 region is CASSQGQGPAYEQYV. CDR3 nucleotides: TGCGCCAGCAGCCAAGGACAGGGACCAGCCTACGAGCAGTACGTC.

This clonotype was counted only a few times. The rearrangement joins TRBV24-1 to TRBJ1-5; unclear D gene. The CDR3 extends over 14 amino acids. V lost 4 bases and J lost 6, with 12 bases in between. CDR1 is KGHDR and CDR2 is SFDVKD in the germline V gene. The CDR3 bases are TGTGCCACCAGTGACCCCCCAGAGGGTCAGCCCCAGCATTTT. Its translation is CATSDPPEGQPQHF.

This clonotype was detected only a few times. CDR3 nucleotides: TGCGCCAGCAGCCCAACAGTACAGGGTGGAATGAACACTGAAGCTTTCTTT. Translation gives CASSPTVQGGMNTEAFF. The chain is built from TRBV5-1 and TRBJ1-1, with a tentative D call TRBD1 (6 bases). The CDR3 spans 17 residues. V was trimmed by 4 bases and J by 0 bases, leaving 19 bases between them. The germline V gene has CDR1 SGHRS and CDR2 YFSETQ.